This T cell receptor (beta chain) was obtained from a study of blood T cell repertoires in COVID-19. The CDR3 sequence is 14 residues long. With 3 bases removed from V and 5 bases from J, the gap between germline ends came to 14 bases. The germline V gene has CDR1 SGHDT and CDR2 YYEEEE. A single count supports this clone. The study drew participants aged about 18 to 89 years from approximately 23 US areas. Cohort assignment relied on participant-reported clinical history. Profiling relied on immunoSEQ multiplex PCR, and the TCRdb table lists in-frame clones only, not all of them. Among 150,000 or so clones listed, over 70% were seen once.

The TCR sequence derives from a woman between 35 and 50 years old with acute COVID-19. The V call is TRBV5-6, the J call TRBJ1-1; D possibly corresponds to TRBD1 (5 bases). Specimen: PBMCs or T cells enriched from blood (not recorded which). CDR3: CASSSTVSTTEAFF. For the CDR3, the DNA is TGTGCCAGCAGCTCGACAGTGTCTACAACTGAAGCTTTCTTT.